The 24 T cell receptor beta chains reported below all come from one sample, sequenced in a study of blood T cell repertoires in COVID-19 (dated by TCRdb to 2020 to 2022). Libraries were made using the immunoSEQ multiplex PCR assay. The immuneACCESS repertoire file appears here via TCRdb, limited to in-frame rearrangements. These files lack a portion of the clones; in checked studies, under half of the deficit traces to unresolved V genes, and the cause of the others is not known. The sample data list roughly 500,000 clones, and 70% to 90% of these were observed just once. The top ten clones comprise roughly 1.9% of the sample. The material sequenced was PBMCs or T cells enriched from blood (not recorded which). These TCRs come from a woman between 35 and 50 years old who had recovered from COVID-19.

The chain has TRBV5-1 and TRBJ2-1; 8 positions match TRBD1. CDR3 length equals 16 residues. J was trimmed by 4 bases and V by 4 bases; bases with no gene match: 10. Germline CDR1 is SGHRS and CDR2 is YFSETQ. CDR3 sequence: CASSLGQGTIYNEQFF. The CDR3 DNA reads TGCGCCAGCAGCCTTGGACAGGGCACGATTTACAATGAGCAGTTCTTC.

This chain connects TRBV2 to TRBJ2-2, with D perhaps matching TRBD1 (6 bases). CDR1 SNHLY and CDR2 FYNNEI come from the germline V gene. This CDR3 region has 12 residues. Trimming removed 8 bases from V and 6 bases from J, with 10 bases in between. CDR3 coding DNA: TGTGCCAGCGGGACAAGATCCGGGGAGCTGTTTTTT. Its protein is CASGTRSGELFF.

The V call is TRBV10-3, the J call TRBJ2-1; the D gene is possibly TRBD1 (6 bases). V was trimmed by 3 bases and J by 4 bases, leaving 10 bases between them. Germline CDR1 and CDR2: ENHRY and SYGVKD. This CDR3 region has 14 residues. In DNA form, the CDR3 reads TGTGCCATCAGTGAATCTACAGGGTACAATGAGCAGTTCTTC. This encodes CAISESTGYNEQFF.

The V and J genes are TRBV12-3 or TRBV12-4 and TRBJ2-7; tentatively, D is TRBD1 (5 bases). Trimming took 6 bases from V and 0 from J, leaving 9 bases between them. The CDR3 covers 13 residues. The CDR3 DNA reads TGTGCCAGCAGCCAGACAGTCTCCTACGAGCAGTACTTC. This codes for CASSQTVSYEQYF.

The rearrangement links TRBV27 to TRBJ1-3, with D hard to call. V lost 5 bases and J lost 4, with 15 bases in between. CDR1 MNHEY and CDR2 SMNVEV come from the germline V gene (reference sequence). The length of the CDR3 is 15 residues. CDR3: CASSPQPGIGNTIYF. The CDR3 region has the DNA TGTGCCAGCAGTCCCCAACCCGGGATCGGAAACACCATATATTTT.

The chain recombines TRBV2 with TRBJ1-2; D remains ambiguous. Looked up from germline, CDR1 is SNHLY and CDR2 is FYNNEI. This CDR3 spans 14 amino acids. Trimming cost V 3 bases and J 0 bases, with 8 bases left between them. The CDR3 nucleotides read TGTGCCAGCAGTGAGCGGCACACTAACTATGGCTACACCTTC. This encodes CASSERHTNYGYTF.

The V call is TRBV2, the J call TRBJ2-1; D is possibly TRBD2 (6 bases). Germline V gene sequence: CDR1 SNHLY, CDR2 FYNNEI. The V end was cut by 7 bases, the J end by 5 bases, with 12 bases between. The CDR3 loop spans 13 amino acids. The CDR3 DNA is TGTGCCAGCACCGTAGCGGAGGACAATGAGCAGTTCTTC. It encodes CASTVAEDNEQFF. The variable domain in full, with the rest retrieved from reference TRBV2 and TRBJ2-1, is EPEVTQTPSHQVTQMGQEVILRCVPISNHLYFYWYRQILGQKVEFLVSFYNNEISEKSEIFDDQFSVERPDGSNFTLKIRSTKLEDSAMYFCASTVAEDNEQFFGPGTRLTVL.

The V and J genes are TRBV6-1 and TRBJ2-3; 9 bases line up with TRBD2. CDR3 length: 16 amino acids. Trimming at V came to 2 bases and at J to 10 bases, leaving 13 bases not matched to a gene. Germline V gene sequence: CDR1 MNHNS, CDR2 SASEGT. The CDR3 bases are TGTGCCAGCAGTGAATCATTGGCGTCTAGCGGGACCCCGCAGTATTTT. Translating it yields CASSESLASSGTPQYF.

The chain combines TRBV3-1 (or the pseudogene TRBV3-2) with TRBJ1-1; D not certain. The V and J ends lost 0 bases and 5 bases respectively, with 13 bases between them. The CDR3 is 15 residues long. Germline V gives CDR1 LGHDT, CDR2 YNNKEL (reference sequence). The CDR3, as DNA: TGTGCCAGCAGCCAAGACCCGACGGGTCGGACTGAAGCTTTCTTT. Amino acids: CASSQDPTGRTEAFF.

The chain recombines TRBV5-1 with TRBJ2-1; 14 nucleotides align to TRBD2. CDR3 size: 16 residues. V was pared by 6 bases and J by 6 bases, with 8 bases of the junction left unmatched. The germline CDR1 and CDR2 sequences are SGHRS and YFSETQ. CDR3 DNA sequence: TGCGCCAGCACCTCCGGGGGACTAGCGGGAGTCAATGAGCAGTTCTTC. It is translated as CASTSGGLAGVNEQFF. The entire variable domain, with the rest obtained from reference TRBV5-1 and TRBJ2-1, is as follows: KAGVTQTPRYLIKTRGQQVTLSCSPISGHRSVSWYQQTPGQGLQFLFEYFSETQRNKGNFPGRFSGRQFSNSRSEMNVSTLELGDSALYLCASTSGGLAGVNEQFFGPGTRLTVL.

V usage is TRBV4-1 and J usage is TRBJ1-1; 7 bases agree with TRBD1. The germline CDR1 and CDR2 sequences are MGHRA and YSYEKL. V lost 2 bases and J lost 0; bases outside the gene matches: 3. CDR3 length: 15 amino acids. In DNA form, the CDR3 reads TGCGCCAGCAGCCAAACCGGGACAGTGAACACTGAAGCTTTCTTT. Translated, it gives CASSQTGTVNTEAFF.

The chain employs TRBV5-4 and TRBJ2-3; unclear D gene. V lost 0 bases and J lost 4, with 3 bases in between. This CDR3 contains 12 residues. The germline V gene encodes CDR1 SGHNT and CDR2 YYREEE (reference sequence). CDR3 DNA: TGTGCCAGCAGCTTGGCGTCAGATACGCAGTATTTT. Its protein product is CASSLASDTQYF.

The genes are TRBV7-9 and TRBJ1-3; possibly TRBD1 for D (5 bases). Deletions cut 7 bases from V and 8 bases from J, with 18 bases between. Looked up from germline, CDR1 is SEHNR and CDR2 is FQNEAQ (reference sequence). This CDR3 spans 14 amino acids. CDR3 sequence (DNA): TGTGCCAGCACCCTAGGCGGGGGAGGAGACACCATATATTTT. Amino acids: CASTLGGGGDTIYF.

The gene calls are TRBV5-6 and TRBJ1-5, with 8 positions matching TRBD1. From germline, CDR1 is SGHDT and CDR2 YYEEEE. The V segment lost 5 bases and the J segment 2 bases; nucleotides outside the gene matches: 6. The CDR3 has 15 residues. This CDR3 reads CASSYGTGRNQPQHF. The DNA for the CDR3 is TGTGCCAGCAGTTACGGGACAGGCCGCAATCAGCCCCAGCATTTT. Drawing the rest from reference TRBV5-6 and TRBJ1-5, the complete variable domain is DAGVTQSPTHLIKTRGQQVTLRCSPKSGHDTVSWYQQALGQGPQFIFQYYEEEERQRGNFPDRFSGHQFPNYSSELNVNALLLGDSALYLCASSYGTGRNQPQHFGDGTRLSIL.

The gene calls are TRBV11-2 and TRBJ1-2; 9 nucleotides match TRBD1. The CDR3 is made up of 14 amino acids. Germline trimming cut 6 bases from V and 9 bases from J; bases unmatched to any gene: 11. Germline V gene lookup returns CDR1 SGHAT and CDR2 FQNNGV. The CDR3 coding sequence is TGTGCCAGCAGGCCCCCGAGGACAGGGGTTAGCTACACCTTC. This translates into CASRPPRTGVSYTF. The complete variable domain, with remaining parts taken from reference TRBV11-2 and TRBJ1-2, reads EAGVAQSPRYKIIEKRQSVAFWCNPISGHATLYWYQQILGQGPKLLIQFQNNGVVDDSQLPKDRFSAERLKGVDSTLKIQPAKLEDSAVYLCASRPPRTGVSYTFGSGTRLTVV.

V and J are TRBV19 and TRBJ1-2; 10 positions match TRBD1. Germline CDR1 LNHDA, CDR2 SQIVND (reference sequence). The CDR3 covers 18 residues. V was pared by 5 bases and J by 2 bases, with 14 bases of the junction left unmatched. The DNA of the CDR3 is TGTGCCAGTAGTTCTTTCGACAGGGGGCGATCAGAAAACTATGGCTACACCTTC. Its protein product is CASSSFDRGRSENYGYTF.

The genes are TRBV5-1 and TRBJ2-2, with D hard to call. This CDR3 has 14 amino acids. V shed 10 bases and J shed 5 bases, with 18 bases lying between them. The germline V gene has CDR1 SGHRS and CDR2 YFSETQ. The CDR3 region has the DNA TGCGCCTGCCGGTCGGAGCAAGCAACCGGGGAGCTGTTTTTT. Protein: CACRSEQATGELFF.

This chain links TRBV4-2 with TRBJ2-2; 8 nucleotides align to TRBD1. This CDR3 has 18 amino acids. Germline CDR1 LGHNA, CDR2 YNFKEQ. J lost 1 base, V lost 0 bases, and 7 bases had no gene match. CDR3 bases: TGTGCCAGCAGCCAAGAAAGGGGCAGGGGGCTGAACACCGGGGAGCTGTTTTTT. It translates to CASSQERGRGLNTGELFF.

The genes are TRBV30 and TRBJ2-3; 11 bases match TRBD2. Germline assignment: CDR1 GTSNPN and CDR2 SVGIG (reference sequence). This CDR3 comprises 15 residues. Trimming at V came to 2 bases and at J to 8 bases, leaving 9 bases not matched to a gene. The CDR3 coding sequence is TGTGCCTGGAGTATTACTAGCGGGAGAAGAGGTACGCAGTATTTT. Translated, it gives CAWSITSGRRGTQYF.

The rearrangement joins TRBV4-1 to TRBJ2-3; 8 nucleotides match TRBD2. The CDR3 is made up of 17 amino acids. Germline V gene data show CDR1 as MGHRA and CDR2 as YSYEKL. Trimming cost V 0 bases and J 5 bases; bases outside gene matches: 10. CDR3 sequence: CASSQEATGGIRDTQYF. CDR3 in DNA: TGCGCCAGCAGCCAAGAGGCGACGGGAGGGATCAGAGATACGCAGTATTTT.

The chain carries TRBV9 and TRBJ2-1; 7 positions match TRBD2. Looked up from germline, CDR1 is SGDLS and CDR2 is YYNGEE. Unmatched junction bases numbered 23, after V lost 2 bases and J lost 6 bases. CDR3 length: 20 residues. The CDR3 DNA is TGTGCCAGCAGCGTTCGGGCGCACGGGGCGGGAGTATCGGCACCCAATGAGCAGTTCTTC. Translation gives CASSVRAHGAGVSAPNEQFF.

This sequence joins TRBV19 and TRBJ1-3, with 8 bases matching TRBD1. There are 16 residues in the CDR3. J lost 1 base, V lost 5 bases, and 7 bases had no gene match. Germline V gene data show CDR1 as LNHDA and CDR2 as SQIVND (reference sequence). The CDR3, as DNA: TGTGCCAGTAGTCGCCAGGGGGCACGGTCTGGAAACACCATATATTTT. It yields the protein CASSRQGARSGNTIYF. Variable domain in full (rest from reference TRBV19 and TRBJ1-3): DGGITQSPKYLFRKEGQNVTLSCEQNLNHDAMYWYRQDPGQGLRLIYYSQIVNDFQKGDIAEGYSVSREKKESFPLTVTSAQKNPTAFYLCASSRQGARSGNTIYFGEGSWLTVV.

V and J are TRBV5-1 and TRBJ2-7; 10 bases agree with TRBD1. Germline CDR1 is SGHRS and CDR2 is YFSETQ. After removal of 0 bases from V and 6 bases from J, the junction contained 6 bases not matched to a gene. The CDR3 loop spans 15 amino acids. This chain's CDR3 is CASSLATGQGPEQYF. The CDR3 DNA sequence: TGCGCCAGCAGCTTGGCCACGGGACAGGGGCCCGAGCAGTACTTC.

This rearrangement joins TRBV5-1 to TRBJ1-3, with D possibly TRBD1 on 5 matching bases. The V end was cut by 0 bases, the J end by 3 bases, with 19 bases between. This CDR3 has 18 residues. Germline V gives CDR1 SGHRS, CDR2 YFSETQ. This CDR3 reads CASSLEGQGASGGNTIYF. Here the CDR3 DNA reads TGCGCCAGCAGCTTGGAGGGGCAGGGTGCCTCGGGTGGAAACACCATATATTTT.